The next 29 T cell receptor beta chains were all read from a single sample in a study of T-cell memory formation after mild COVID-19 (dated by TCRdb to the early 2020s). Libraries were built with 5' RACE. Reads for this sample came from an Illumina NovaSeq 6000. The public sequencing data were trimmed at Q25 with fastp and processed into clonotypes with MiXCR by TCRdb, which kept only in-frame beta chains. Identical CDR3 protein sequences are pooled into one entry, listed with their most common genes and DNA. The sample contains 300,000 to 400,000 distinct CDR3 sequences, approximately 16% of them found a single time. The ten largest clonotypes hold about 20% of the sample. The sample was PBMCs or a T cell subset sorted from them (not recorded which). The source is a young man who had mild COVID-19 (a few samples of this study predate the infection). The sample titles of this study are shuffled in the database, so cell type and time point are left out; the donor was told from shared clones.

The chain joins TRBV12-3 or TRBV12-4 to TRBJ1-1; a weak D match, TRBD1 (6 bases). V was pared by 3 bases and J by 0 bases, with 8 bases between. This CDR3 has 14 residues. The CDR3 loop is CASSFQGLNTEAFF. The CDR3 DNA reads TGTGCCAGCAGTTTTCAGGGGCTGAACACTGAAGCTTTCTTT.

This clonotype was observed at least ten times. This chain connects TRBV4-3 to TRBJ2-1; D may be TRBD2 (5 bases). This CDR3 region has 15 residues. Germline V gene lookup returns CDR1 LGHNA and CDR2 YSLEER. V was cut by 0 bases and J by 5 bases, with 11 bases left in between. CDR3: CASSQDLLGHNEQFF. The CDR3 DNA reads TGCGCCAGCAGCCAAGATCTACTAGGCCACAATGAGCAGTTCTTC.

This clonotype was counted between two and nine times. In DNA form, the CDR3 reads TGTGCCAGTGGGGCAGACCGCAATCAGCCCCAGCATTTT. It specifies CASGADRNQPQHF. The chain joins TRBV19 to TRBJ1-5; D may be TRBD1 (5 bases). V lost 8 bases and J 2 bases, leaving 10 bases between the germline ends. Germline CDR1 is LNHDA and CDR2 is SQIVND (reference sequence). This CDR3 region has 13 residues. Full variable domain (outside the CDR3, taken from reference TRBV19 and TRBJ1-5): DGGITQSPKYLFRKEGQNVTLSCEQNLNHDAMYWYRQDPGQGLRLIYYSQIVNDFQKGDIAEGYSVSREKKESFPLTVTSAQKNPTAFYLCASGADRNQPQHFGDGTRLSIL.

This clonotype was detected once. The chain uses TRBV11-2 and TRBJ1-5; D is unclear. Germline V gene sequence: CDR1 SGHAT, CDR2 FQNNGV. The CDR3 consists of 13 residues. V lost 5 bases and J lost 6, with 11 bases in between. CDR3 DNA sequence: TGTGCCAGCAGCCCCACCCGGGGTCAGCCCCAGCATTTT. Protein sequence: CASSPTRGQPQHF.

This clonotype has at least ten counts. The chain recombines TRBV7-2 with TRBJ2-3, with 7 bases aligning to TRBD1. Trimming removed 3 bases from V and 3 bases from J; junction bases left unmatched: 12. CDR3 length: 17 amino acids. Per the germline V gene, CDR1 is SGHTA and CDR2 is FQGNSA. CDR3 in DNA: TGTGCCAGCAGCTTTCCTCTCAGGGGGAAGGGAACAGATACGCAGTATTTT. This encodes CASSFPLRGKGTDTQYF. Variable domain in full (rest from reference TRBV7-2 and TRBJ2-3): GAGVSQSPSNKVTEKGKDVELRCDPISGHTALYWYRQSLGQGLEFLIYFQGNSAPDKSGLPSDRFSAERTGGSVSTLTIQRTQQEDSAVYLCASSFPLRGKGTDTQYFGPGTRLTVL.

This clonotype was counted between two and nine times. This sequence joins TRBV7-9 and TRBJ2-3; D perhaps matches TRBD2 (5 bases). V lost 4 bases and J 2 bases, leaving 19 bases between the germline ends. CDR1 and CDR2 (germline): SEHNR, FQNEAQ (reference sequence). This CDR3 has 17 amino acids. DNA for the CDR3: TGTGCCAGCAGCTCCGGAAAGGACGGGGATCTCACAGATACGCAGTATTTT. Encoded protein: CASSSGKDGDLTDTQYF. Together with reference TRBV7-9 and TRBJ2-3, the CDR3 gives the full variable domain: DTGVSQNPRHKITKRGQNVTFRCDPISEHNRLYWYRQTLGQGPEFLTYFQNEAQLEKSRLLSDRFSAERPKGSFSTLEIQRTEQGDSAMYLCASSSGKDGDLTDTQYFGPGTRLTVL.

The rearrangement links TRBV7-8 to TRBJ1-4; 8 bases fit TRBD1. V trimming: 2 bases; J trimming: 6 bases; junction bases outside the gene matches: 2. The germline gives CDR1 SGHVS, CDR2 FQNEAQ. The CDR3 covers 14 residues. CDR3 protein: CASSLHRGDEKLFF. For the CDR3, the DNA is TGTGCCAGCAGCTTACACAGGGGGGATGAAAAACTGTTTTTT. Using reference TRBV7-8 and TRBJ1-4 for the parts outside the CDR3, the full variable domain is GAGVSQSPRYKVAKRGQDVALRCDPISGHVSLFWYQQALGQGPEFLTYFQNEAQLDKSGLPSDRFFAERPEGSVSTLKIQRTQQEDSAVYLCASSLHRGDEKLFFGSGTQLSVL.

The V and J genes are TRBV6-5 and TRBJ1-2; D remains unclear. Germline V gene data show CDR1 as MNHEY and CDR2 as SVGAGI. Between the trimmed V and J ends, which lost 0 bases and 6 bases, there was a span of 8 bases. The CDR3 sequence is 13 residues long. CDR3 coding DNA: TGTGCCAGCAGTTACTCGCGGGTCCATGGCTACACCTTC. Protein product: CASSYSRVHGYTF.

The rearrangement links TRBV12-3 or TRBV12-4 to TRBJ2-3, with D possibly matching TRBD2 (7 bases). The CDR3 runs to 15 residues. Trimming took off 4 bases at V and 6 bases at J, with 17 bases between the two ends. Here the CDR3 DNA reads TGTGCCAGCAGTTCCACGACCGGGGGGCCTGATACGCAGTATTTT. Translated, it gives CASSSTTGGPDTQYF.

This clonotype has a count of ten or more. The chain uses TRBV28 and TRBJ2-3, with TRBD2 identical over 8 bases. V was pared by 2 bases and J by 0 bases, with 4 bases of the junction left unmatched. Germline CDR1 and CDR2: MDHEN and SYDVKM. This CDR3 is built from 16 residues. DNA of the CDR3: TGTGCCAGCAGTTTACTGGGCGGGGGGAGCACAGATACGCAGTATTTT. Translation gives CASSLLGGGSTDTQYF.

This clonotype was counted between two and nine times. The gene calls are TRBV6-1 and TRBJ2-7; D gene uncertain. CDR1 is MNHNS and CDR2 is SASEGT in the germline V gene. Trimming took 5 bases from V and 1 from J, leaving 12 bases between them. The CDR3 runs 14 residues. CDR3 protein: CASSLRADSYEQYV. In nucleotides, the CDR3 is TGTGCCAGCAGTCTAAGGGCGGATTCCTACGAGCAGTACGTC.

This clonotype turned up a few times. The CDR3 here is CASSIRGHNEKLFF. The CDR3 region has the DNA TGTGCCAGTAGCATCCGGGGACATAATGAAAAACTGTTTTTT. The gene calls are TRBV19 and TRBJ1-4; D might be TRBD1 (6 bases). Germline V gene data show CDR1 as LNHDA and CDR2 as SQIVND (reference sequence). V shed 6 bases and J shed 4 bases, with 12 bases lying between them. The CDR3 consists of 14 residues.

This clonotype was picked up a small number of times. V and J are TRBV20-1 and TRBJ2-1, with no clear D. This CDR3 contains 11 residues. The germline V gene has CDR1 DFQATT and CDR2 SNEGSKA (reference sequence). Trimming stripped 6 bases from V and 10 bases from J, with 13 bases between. The CDR3 coding sequence is TGCAGTGCCGATATGCCCCGAGAGCAGTTCTTC. Its protein is CSADMPREQFF.

In its sample, this clonotype was seen a few times. V usage is TRBV27 and J usage is TRBJ2-3; D may match TRBD1 or TRBD2 (6 bases each). V lost 8 bases, J lost 4 bases, and 13 bases lay in between. CDR1 MNHEY and CDR2 SMNVEV come from the germline V gene (reference sequence). The CDR3 loop spans 13 amino acids. As DNA, the CDR3 is TGTGCCAGCTTCGGGGGCTGGGCAGATACGCAGTATTTT. This encodes CASFGGWADTQYF.

There are a few counts of this clonotype. The V call is TRBV12-3 or TRBV12-4, the J call TRBJ2-3; 8 bases fit TRBD1. This CDR3 is built from 16 residues. Trimming removed 5 bases from V and 1 base from J; junction bases left unmatched: 8. The CDR3 region is CASSPQGAAGTDTQYF. CDR3 sequence (DNA): TGTGCCAGCAGTCCTCAGGGGGCGGCGGGCACAGATACGCAGTATTTT.

The chain's CDR3 is CASSRGDSFYSGANVLTF. CDR3 nucleotide sequence: TGTGCCAGCAGCAGGGGGGACAGCTTTTACTCTGGGGCCAACGTCCTGACTTTC. This sequence joins TRBV6-5 and TRBJ2-6, with D maybe TRBD1 (7 bases). V gave up 6 bases and J gave up 0 bases, with 18 bases separating them. The CDR3 loop spans 18 amino acids. Per the germline V gene, CDR1 is MNHEY and CDR2 is SVGAGI.

The rearrangement links TRBV7-3 to TRBJ1-2, with TRBD1 as a possible D gene (5 bases). CDR1 is SGHTA, CDR2 FQGTGA, per germline. The CDR3 is made up of 16 amino acids. The ends were cut back, 0 bases at V and 2 bases at J, with 13 bases in the middle. CDR3 loop: CASSLTGAQENYGYTF. The CDR3 DNA sequence: TGTGCCAGCAGCTTAACAGGGGCGCAGGAAAACTATGGCTACACCTTC.

The chain joins TRBV6-6 to TRBJ2-1, with 9 bases matching TRBD2. Unmatched junction bases numbered 4, after V lost 0 bases and J lost 4 bases. CDR1 MNHNY and CDR2 SVGAGI come from the germline V gene (reference sequence). CDR3 length equals 16 residues. The CDR3 here is CASSYSGLAPYNEQFF. CDR3 sequence (DNA): TGTGCCAGCAGTTACTCTGGACTAGCGCCGTACAATGAGCAGTTCTTC.

This clonotype was observed at least ten times. DNA of the CDR3: TGTGCCAGCACCCTGAACGGATACGAGCAGTACTTC. This encodes CASTLNGYEQYF. This chain joins TRBV12-3 or TRBV12-4 and TRBJ2-7, with no clear D. V lost 7 bases and J 4 bases, leaving 11 bases between the germline ends. CDR3 size: 12 residues.

This chain joins TRBV6-2 or TRBV6-3 and TRBJ1-6, with D possibly being TRBD1 (5 bases). The germline V gene encodes CDR1 MNHEY and CDR2 SVGEGT. The CDR3 totals 15 residues. Trimming removed 4 bases from V and 8 bases from J, with 15 bases in between. CDR3 protein: CASSSSDGGDSPLHF. As DNA, the CDR3 is TGTGCCAGCAGTTCCTCGGACGGAGGGGATTCACCCCTCCACTTT.

This clonotype was picked up a small number of times. This chain uses TRBV29-1 with TRBJ2-3; 8 bases line up with TRBD1. J gave up 0 bases and V 7 bases, and 3 bases lay outside the gene matches. The CDR3 is 13 residues long. Looked up from germline, CDR1 is SQVTM and CDR2 is ANQGSEA. This chain's CDR3 is CSDRQGSTDTQYF. CDR3 nucleotides: TGCAGCGACCGACAGGGGAGCACAGATACGCAGTATTTT.

This chain uses TRBV5-1 with TRBJ2-1, with 10 positions matching TRBD1. Per the germline V gene, CDR1 is SGHRS and CDR2 is YFSETQ. The CDR3 covers 15 residues. V trimming: 2 bases; J trimming: 3 bases; junction bases outside the gene matches: 2. CDR3 nucleotides: TGCGCCAGCAGCTTCGGGACAGGGGACTACAATGAGCAGTTCTTC. This sequence encodes CASSFGTGDYNEQFF.

This chain uses TRBV4-1 with TRBJ2-2; either TRBD1 or TRBD2 may fit D (5 bases each). Per germline, CDR1 MGHRA and CDR2 YSYEKL. The germline V and J ends were trimmed by 0 bases and 0 bases, with 14 bases remaining between them. The CDR3 totals 18 residues. In DNA form, the CDR3 reads TGCGCCAGCAGCCAAGATTTGGGGACCCGACCGAACACCGGGGAGCTGTTTTTT. Amino acids: CASSQDLGTRPNTGELFF.

The chain combines TRBV5-4 with TRBJ1-1; D is uncertain. The V gene's germline CDR1 is SGHNT and CDR2 YYREEE (reference sequence). The CDR3 loop spans 14 amino acids. Trimming pared 4 bases from V and 5 bases from J, leaving 15 bases between. The CDR3 protein is CASSPQSMGTEAFF. The CDR3 DNA is TGTGCCAGCAGCCCACAGAGTATGGGTACTGAAGCTTTCTTT.

This clonotype was counted only a few times. The chain carries TRBV7-3 and TRBJ2-1; unclear D gene. Germline V lookup: CDR1 SGHTA, CDR2 FQGTGA. This CDR3 spans 13 amino acids. V lost 0 bases and J lost 5, with 5 bases in between. Written as DNA, the CDR3 is TGTGCCAGCAGCTTAACACGGAACAATGAGCAGTTCTTC. Translation gives CASSLTRNNEQFF.

The CDR3 DNA sequence: TGTGCCAGCAGCGATCCGCTGGGGCAGTACTTC. It codes for CASSDPLGQYF. The rearrangement joins TRBV11-2 to TRBJ2-7; D unclear. This CDR3 has 11 residues. The V end lost 5 bases, the J end lost 9 bases, and 11 bases lay between the germline ends. Per the germline V gene, CDR1 is SGHAT and CDR2 is FQNNGV.

V and J are TRBV6-5 and TRBJ2-2; 7 bases align to TRBD1. The CDR3 length is 15 residues. Germline CDR1 and CDR2: MNHEY and SVGAGI. V was clipped by 7 bases and J by 4 bases; unmatched bases: 9. The CDR3 nucleotides read TGTGCCAGCACCACACCGACAGGGCCCACCGGGGAGCTGTTTTTT. It yields the protein CASTTPTGPTGELFF.

This clonotype was counted a few times. The rearrangement joins TRBV7-8 to TRBJ2-7, with 7 bases that match TRBD2. The CDR3 is 14 residues long. The germline gives CDR1 SGHVS, CDR2 FQNEAQ. With V trimmed by 5 bases and J by 1 base, 5 bases remained unmatched. CDR3 residues: CASSDGGRSYEQYF. DNA for the CDR3: TGTGCCAGCAGCGACGGGGGGAGGTCCTACGAGCAGTACTTC.

This chain links TRBV29-1 with TRBJ1-5; D gene unclear. The CDR3 has 13 residues. Germline V lookup: CDR1 SQVTM, CDR2 ANQGSEA. Trimming took 0 bases from V and 0 from J, leaving 3 bases between them. The CDR3 DNA sequence: TGCAGCGTTGAAGAATTTAGCAATCAGCCCCAGCATTTT. Its translation is CSVEEFSNQPQHF.